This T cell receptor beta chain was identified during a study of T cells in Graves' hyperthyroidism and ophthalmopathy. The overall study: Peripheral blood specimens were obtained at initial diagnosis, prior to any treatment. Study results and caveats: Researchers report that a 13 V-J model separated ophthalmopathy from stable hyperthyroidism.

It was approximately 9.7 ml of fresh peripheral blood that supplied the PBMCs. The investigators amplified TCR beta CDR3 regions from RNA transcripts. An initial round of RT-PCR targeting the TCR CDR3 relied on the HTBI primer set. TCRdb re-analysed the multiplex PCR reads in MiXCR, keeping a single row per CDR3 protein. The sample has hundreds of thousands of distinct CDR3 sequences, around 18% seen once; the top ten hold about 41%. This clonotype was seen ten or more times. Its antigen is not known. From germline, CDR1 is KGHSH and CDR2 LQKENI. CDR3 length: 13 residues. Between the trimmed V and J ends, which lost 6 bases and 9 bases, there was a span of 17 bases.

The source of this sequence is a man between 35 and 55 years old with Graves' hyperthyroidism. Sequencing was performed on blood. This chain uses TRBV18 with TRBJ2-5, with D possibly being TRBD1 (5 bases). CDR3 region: CASSIQVEPPQYF. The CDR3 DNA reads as TGTGCCAGCTCGATACAGGTCGAACCACCCCAGTACTTC.